These T cell receptor beta chains were read from a single sample in a study of T cell responses to AZD1222 COVID-19 vaccine. The table came from immunoSEQ multiplex PCR; TCRdb's copy has only in-frame clones and leaves some out. The sample yields over 50,000 clones, over 75% seen once. This specimen was peripheral blood, taken 28 days after the second AZD1222 dose. The receptors come from an adult who received the AZD1222 COVID-19 vaccine. Each CDR3 is given with its conserved first and last residue. Fields, in order: clone size, D gene, V gene, J gene, CDR3 protein, CDR3 DNA. A D gene is named only where the DNA matches it firmly. Expanded clones are given a class, and other clones once, few, many or no size at all.

>few|.|TRBV10-3|TRBJ2-6
CAIRVSGANVLTF
TGTGCCATCAGGGTGAGCGGGGCCAACGTCCTGACTTTC
>.|TRBD2|TRBV5-6|TRBJ2-1
CASSWGLAGGNEQFF
TGTGCCAGCAGCTGGGGACTAGCGGGAGGGAATGAGCAGTTCTTC
>.|.|TRBV10-3|TRBJ2-2
CATGGFSNTGELFF
TGTGCCACAGGCGGGTTCAGTAACACCGGGGAGCTGTTTTTT
>.|TRBD2|TRBV6-2/TRBV6-3|TRBJ2-5
CASSYITSGSPKSGETQYF
TGTGCCAGCAGTTACATCACTAGCGGGAGTCCCAAGTCAGGAGAGACCCAGTACTTC
>.|TRBD2|TRBV9|TRBJ2-1
CASSVATSGTFTYEQFF
TGTGCCAGCAGCGTAGCAACTAGCGGGACATTCACATATGAGCAGTTCTTC
>.|.|TRBV11-3|TRBJ2-1
CASSSDGYNEQFF
TGTGCCAGCAGCTCGGACGGATACAATGAGCAGTTCTTC
>.|.|TRBV28|TRBJ2-7
CASSQAWAGPYEQYF
TGTGCCAGCAGCCAAGCCTGGGCCGGTCCCTACGAGCAGTACTTC
>.|.|TRBV6-5|TRBJ1-2
CASNEIRGSDGYTF
TGTGCCAGCAACGAAATCAGGGGTAGCGATGGCTACACCTTC
>.|.|TRBV7-2|TRBJ1-1
CASSWRTAAEAFF
TGTGCCAGCAGCTGGAGGACAGCGGCCGAAGCTTTCTTT
>.|.|TRBV7-2|TRBJ2-1
CASSLRGEQFF
TGTGCCAGCAGCTTAAGGGGTGAGCAGTTCTTC
>.|.|TRBV6-2/TRBV6-3|TRBJ1-4
CASSYHGRVEKLFF
TGTGCCAGCAGTTACCATGGGAGAGTTGAAAAACTGTTTTTT
>.|TRBD2|TRBV7-9|TRBJ2-7
CASSLEDLAGYEQYF
TGTGCCAGCAGCTTAGAGGACCTAGCGGGCTACGAGCAGTACTTC
>once|.|TRBV28|TRBJ1-4
CASSLEQTNEKLFF
TGTGCCAGCAGTTTAGAACAGACTAATGAAAAACTGTTTTTT
>.|TRBD1|TRBV9|TRBJ2-7
CASSGDRSTPLYEQYF
TGTGCCAGCAGCGGGGACAGGTCAACACCACTCTACGAGCAGTACTTC
>.|TRBD2|TRBV7-9|TRBJ2-3
CASSIRGGRFPDTQYF
TGTGCCAGCAGCATCCGAGGCGGGAGGTTCCCAGATACGCAGTATTTT
>.|.|TRBV3-1/TRBV3-2|TRBJ2-1
CASSQGHRNEQFF
TGTGCCAGCAGCCAAGGACACAGGAATGAGCAGTTCTTC
>once|TRBD1|TRBV4-2|TRBJ1-2
CASSQRQGDDYGYTF
TGTGCCAGCAGCCAAAGACAGGGGGATGACTATGGCTACACCTTC
>.|.|TRBV6-4|TRBJ2-7
CASGRPGAYEQYF
TGTGCCAGCGGAAGACCTGGGGCCTACGAGCAGTACTTC
>.|.|TRBV2|TRBJ2-7
CASSEIRGPLNEQYF
TGTGCCAGCAGTGAAATTAGGGGCCCCCTTAACGAGCAGTACTTC
>.|.|TRBV4-2|TRBJ2-5
CASSRDRGETQYF
TGTGCCAGCAGCCGAGACCGAGGGGAGACCCAGTACTTC
>once|.|TRBV27|TRBJ2-7
CASRRFGQTGSYEQYF
TGTGCCAGCAGGAGATTCGGACAGACAGGCTCCTACGAGCAGTACTTC
>.|.|TRBV11-2|TRBJ2-7
CASSFPHNEQYF
TGTGCCAGCAGCTTCCCCCACAACGAGCAGTACTTC
>.|.|TRBV28|TRBJ1-2
CASSPTGRKGYGYTF
TGTGCCAGCAGTCCAACCGGACGAAAAGGCTATGGCTACACCTTC
>.|.|TRBV28|TRBJ1-2
CASSAPGTRGRYTF
TGTGCCAGCAGTGCACCCGGGACGCGGGGTCGCTACACCTTC
>.|.|TRBV5-1|TRBJ2-7
CASSRTSSYEQYF
TGCGCCAGCAGCCGAACCAGCTCCTACGAGCAGTACTTC
>.|.|TRBV18|TRBJ1-3
CASSPAGGSSGNTIYF
TGTGCCAGCTCACCAGCCGGGGGGAGCTCTGGAAACACCATATATTTT
>.|.|TRBV6-5|TRBJ2-7
CASSSWGILSGQYF
TGTGCCAGCAGCTCCTGGGGGATACTAAGCGGGCAGTACTTC
>.|.|TRBV9|TRBJ2-1
CASSVEEGHMRNNEQFF
TGTGCCAGCAGCGTAGAAGAAGGACATATGAGGAACAATGAGCAGTTCTTC
>.|TRBD1|TRBV5-4|TRBJ2-7
CASSLDGTGPWYEQYF
TGTGCCAGCAGCTTGGATGGGACAGGGCCGTGGTACGAGCAGTACTTC
>once|.|TRBV11-3|TRBJ2-2
CASSLLTGELFF
TGTGCCAGCAGCTTATTGACCGGGGAGCTGTTTTTT
>.|TRBD1|TRBV15|TRBJ1-1
CATSRGQGVTEAFF
TGTGCCACCAGCAGGGGACAGGGGGTCACTGAAGCTTTCTTT